This T cell receptor (beta chain) was retrieved from a study of blood T cell repertoires in COVID-19. Participants had their cohort set by participant-reported clinical history. This CDR3 spans 15 amino acids. CDR1 and CDR2 from the germline V gene are SGHKS and YYEKEE (reference sequence). Trimming took 1 base from V and 6 from J; bases not matched to a gene: 6. This table comes from immunoSEQ multiplex PCR, and its TCRdb copy is limited to in-frame clones, with some not included. The table includes about 210,000 clones, approximately 86% detected once. The chain carries TRBV5-5 and TRBJ2-1, with 8 nucleotides matching TRBD2. The material sequenced was PBMCs or T cells enriched from blood (not recorded which). The clonotype was recovered from a man between 18 and 35 years old with acute COVID-19. The CDR3 loop reads CASSLLTSGVNEQFF. In nucleotides, the CDR3 is TGTGCCAGCAGCTTGTTAACTAGCGGTGTCAATGAGCAGTTCTTC.